These T cell receptor beta chains were read from a single sample in a study of blood T cell repertoires in COVID-19. Method: immunoSEQ multiplex PCR; TCRdb's copy keeps in-frame clones and lacks some. The sample includes about 410,000 clones, 89% of them seen just once. The sample consisted of peripheral blood. The source of these receptors is a woman aged 40-49 years with COVID-19, enrolled during active disease. CDR3s include the opening cysteine and the closing phenylalanine or tryptophan. The order of the fields is V gene, clone size, CDR3 length, J gene, D gene, CDR3 protein, CDR3 DNA. D genes are given only for firm matches. Some rows have no size entry. The others give once, few or many, or a class for an expanded clone.

>TRBV2|NA|16|TRBJ1-6|TRBD1
CASSFIQGQGNSPLHF
TGTGCCAGCAGCTTCATACAGGGGCAGGGTAATTCACCCCTCCACTTT
>TRBV6-5|NA|14|TRBJ1-5|TRBD1
CASSRDRVNQPQHF
TGTGCCAGCAGTAGGGACAGGGTTAATCAGCCCCAGCATTTT
>TRBV7-3|NA|18|TRBJ2-2|TRBD2
CASSLSGTSGTNTGELFF
TGTGCCAGCAGCTTATCCGGGACTAGCGGGACGAACACCGGGGAGCTGTTTTTT
>TRBV5-5|NA|14|TRBJ2-1|TRBD2
CASSFLAGGDEQFF
TGTGCCAGCAGCTTCCTAGCGGGAGGCGATGAGCAGTTCTTC
>TRBV5-1|NA|15|TRBJ2-3|NA
CASSLQGFPTDTQYF
TGCGCCAGCAGCTTACAGGGTTTCCCCACAGATACGCAGTATTTT
>TRBV4-2|NA|15|TRBJ1-6|NA
CASSQEALSGSPLHF
TGTGCCAGCAGCCAAGAAGCACTAAGCGGTTCACCCCTCCACTTT
>TRBV30|NA|13|TRBJ1-5|TRBD1
CAWSQGVNQPQHF
TGTGCCTGGAGCCAGGGGGTGAACCAGCCCCAGCATTTT
>TRBV10-2|NA|11|TRBJ2-7|NA
CASSGAIEQYF
TGCGCCAGCAGTGGAGCAATCGAACAGTACTTC
>TRBV28|NA|15|TRBJ2-1|NA
CASSLIAVSYNEQFF
TGTGCCAGCAGTTTAATAGCGGTCTCCTACAATGAGCAGTTCTTC
>TRBV5-4|NA|15|TRBJ2-1|TRBD2
CASSGGGPERNEQFF
TGTGCCAGCAGCGGGGGAGGGCCTGAGAGAAATGAGCAGTTCTTC
>TRBV7-2|NA|15|TRBJ2-1|TRBD1
CASSAGQGHYNEQFF
TGTGCCAGCAGCGCGGGACAGGGGCACTACAATGAGCAGTTCTTC
>TRBV5-1|NA|14|TRBJ2-5|NA
CASSLSGAKETQYF
TGCGCCAGCAGCTTATCAGGGGCAAAAGAGACCCAGTACTTC
>TRBV6-5|NA|13|TRBJ2-1|TRBD2
CASSLARGGEQFF
TGTGCCAGCAGTCTAGCGCGGGGGGGCGAGCAGTTCTTC
>TRBV18|NA|17|TRBJ1-3|NA
CASSPLNTFRAGNTIYF
TGTGCCAGCTCACCACTCAATACATTCCGGGCTGGAAACACCATATATTTT
>TRBV28|NA|15|TRBJ1-2|NA
CASSLPPGTIGGYTF
TGTGCCAGCAGCCTTCCTCCCGGGACAATCGGTGGCTACACCTTC
>TRBV27|once|15|TRBJ2-5|NA
CASSPLGGRQETQYF
TGTGCCAGCAGCCCTTTGGGGGGGCGCCAAGAGACCCAGTACTTC
>TRBV12-3/TRBV12-4|NA|13|TRBJ1-5|TRBD1
CASRGQGYQPQHF
TGTGCCAGCAGGGGACAGGGGTATCAGCCCCAGCATTTT
>TRBV7-9|once|15|TRBJ2-1|TRBD2
CASRLLAVSYNEQFF
TGTGCCAGCAGGTTACTAGCGGTCTCCTACAATGAGCAGTTCTTC
>TRBV10-3|NA|19|TRBJ2-3|TRBD2
CAISESDPTSGRNTDTQYF
TGTGCCATCAGTGAGTCAGACCCGACTAGCGGGAGGAACACAGATACGCAGTATTTT